This passage covers 21 T cell receptor beta chains from one sample sequenced in a study of blood T cells in healthy people across ages. The second PCR ran about 6 to 11 cycles with a sample-barcoded 5' primer and J-beta primers. TCRdb analysed the 5' RACE reads with MiXCR anew, one entry per CDR3 protein. The sample has 800,000 to 950,000 distinct CDR3 sequences, 25% to 30% seen once. This same sample was also part of a study on T cells of mothers and their children.

The sequencing sample was made of blood. These receptors came from a woman aged 40 to 50 in good health.

This clonotype has more than one count but fewer than ten. The rearrangement links TRBV28 to TRBJ1-2, with unresolved D. The CDR3 runs 13 residues. CDR1 is MDHEN, CDR2 SYDVKM, per germline. V dropped 6 bases and J dropped 4 bases, with 12 bases sitting between them. Written as DNA, the CDR3 is TGTGCCAGCAGCAGCACAGAAAGCTATGGCTACACCTTC. Translating gives CASSSTESYGYTF.

This clonotype was recorded at least ten times. The chain carries TRBV5-1 and TRBJ1-2, with TRBD1 identical over 7 bases. The germline V gene encodes CDR1 SGHRS and CDR2 YFSETQ. J gave up 8 bases and V 0 bases, and 13 bases lay outside the gene matches. CDR3 length: 16 residues. The CDR3 DNA is TGCGCCAGCAGCTTGGGGAACAGGGGCGACGGGCTCGGCTACACCTTC. This gives the protein CASSLGNRGDGLGYTF.

V and J are TRBV6-5 and TRBJ1-5; D might be TRBD1 (6 bases). V was trimmed by 8 bases and J by 1 base, leaving 18 bases between them. CDR3 length equals 16 residues. Germline loops: CDR1 MNHEY, CDR2 SVGAGI. In nucleotides, the CDR3 is TGTGCCAGCCGGCAGGGGCGGGGTGGGAGCAATCAGCCCCAGCATTTT. This sequence encodes CASRQGRGGSNQPQHF.

To note about this clonotype: Relative to the germline gene, one junction end is altered; a read error may explain this. This sequence joins TRBV5-1 and TRBJ2-2; no clear D gene. The CDR3 loop spans 14 amino acids. In germline, CDR1 is SGHRS, CDR2 YFSETQ. The CDR3 loop is CVSSLDIGTGELFF. As DNA, the CDR3 is TGCGTCAGCAGCTTGGATATAGGCACCGGGGAGCTGTTTTTT.

The rearrangement joins TRBV12-3 or TRBV12-4 to TRBJ1-1, with D possibly TRBD1 on 6 matching bases. The V end lost 5 bases, the J end lost 1 base, and 11 bases lay between the germline ends. This CDR3 has 14 residues. CDR3 in amino acids: CASSPGDKNTEAFF. As DNA, the CDR3 is TGTGCCAGCAGTCCGGGGGACAAGAACACTGAAGCTTTCTTT.

There are many counts of this clonotype. The rearrangement links TRBV20-1 to TRBJ2-1, with 8 bases identical to TRBD1. CDR1 DFQATT and CDR2 SNEGSKA come from the germline V gene (reference sequence). With V trimmed by 1 base and J by 4 bases, 6 bases remained unmatched. This CDR3 has 15 amino acids. The CDR3 reads CSARGVRDRYNEQFF. The CDR3 coding sequence is TGCAGTGCTAGAGGTGTCCGGGACAGGTACAATGAGCAGTTCTTC.

This clonotype was counted many times. The chain combines TRBV11-2 with TRBJ1-5; 8 bases fit TRBD1. The J segment lost 3 bases and the V segment lost 0 bases, leaving 10 bases of the junction unmatched. CDR1 and CDR2 from the germline V gene are SGHAT and FQNNGV. This CDR3 is 18 amino acids long. The chain's CDR3 is CASSLDPATGADNQPQHF. CDR3 coding DNA: TGTGCCAGCAGCTTAGATCCCGCGACAGGGGCCGACAATCAGCCCCAGCATTTT.

V gene TRBV5-1 combines with J gene TRBJ2-1, with 7 bases that match TRBD2. The CDR3 length is 16 residues. The J segment lost 1 base and the V segment lost 1 base, leaving 5 bases of the junction unmatched. Germline CDR1 and CDR2: SGHRS and YFSETQ. CDR3 sequence: CASSLSRTSSYNEQFF. CDR3 in DNA: TGCGCCAGCAGCTTGAGTAGGACTAGTTCCTACAATGAGCAGTTCTTC.

This clonotype appeared a few times. The chain links TRBV11-2 to TRBJ2-1; TRBD2 agrees at 9 bases. V dropped 6 bases and J dropped 2; count of bases not matched to a gene: 8. CDR3 length: 16 residues. Germline V gene data show CDR1 as SGHAT and CDR2 as FQNNGV. The CDR3 protein is CASRELAGITYNEQFF. CDR3 DNA: TGTGCCAGCAGGGAACTAGCGGGTATCACCTACAATGAGCAGTTCTTC.

The chain joins TRBV7-2 to TRBJ2-5, with a weak D call TRBD2 (6 bases). The CDR3 spans 15 residues. The V gene lost 5 bases and the J gene lost 2 bases, with 15 bases spanning the gap. Germline CDR1 and CDR2: SGHTA and FQGNSA. CDR3 residues: CASSPGWAGQETQYF. The CDR3 bases are TGTGCCAGCAGCCCTGGTTGGGCGGGACAAGAGACCCAGTACTTC.

This clonotype was recorded many times. The chain links TRBV5-6 to TRBJ2-7; D is possibly TRBD1 (5 bases). V was clipped by 0 bases and J by 0 bases, with 7 bases between them. CDR3 length: 14 residues. Per the germline V gene, CDR1 is SGHDT and CDR2 is YYEEEE. The CDR3 DNA sequence: TGTGCCAGCAGCTTGGTCGACAGCTCCTACGAGCAGTACTTC. Translated, it gives CASSLVDSSYEQYF.

The J gene is TRBJ2-3, the V gene TRBV7-8, with TRBD2 matching 15 bases. V trimming: 6 bases; J trimming: 10 bases; junction bases outside the gene matches: 11. The CDR3 consists of 16 residues. The germline CDR1 and CDR2 sequences are SGHVS and FQNEAQ. The CDR3 DNA is TGTGCCAGCAGTATCGGACTAGCGGGGGGGCCGGATGCGCAGTATTTT. Translated, it gives CASSIGLAGGPDAQYF. Filled out from reference TRBV7-8 and TRBJ2-3, the complete variable domain reads GAGVSQSPRYKVAKRGQDVALRCDPISGHVSLFWYQQALGQGPEFLTYFQNEAQLDKSGLPSDRFFAERPEGSVSTLKIQRTQQEDSAVYLCASSIGLAGGPDAQYFGPGTRLTVL.

This clonotype was observed many times. The chain has TRBV4-1 and TRBJ2-7; D may match TRBD1 or TRBD2 (5 bases each). The V end was cut by 0 bases, the J end by 9 bases, with 12 bases between. The CDR3 has 13 amino acids. CDR1 is MGHRA and CDR2 is YSYEKL in the germline V gene. CDR3 nucleotide sequence: TGCGCCAGCAGCCAAGATACAGGCGCGGGGCAGTACTTC. Translating it yields CASSQDTGAGQYF.

The count of this clonotype is one. The chain couples TRBV5-1 to TRBJ2-2; 9 bases match TRBD1. The CDR3 runs 15 residues. Germline loops: CDR1 SGHRS, CDR2 YFSETQ. With V trimmed by 5 bases and J by 5 bases, 7 bases remained unmatched. The CDR3 DNA sequence: TGCGCCAGCAGACCACCCGGGACAGGGACCGGGGAGCTGTTTTTT. This sequence encodes CASRPPGTGTGELFF.

V gene TRBV5-1 combines with J gene TRBJ2-5; D perhaps matches TRBD1 (6 bases). Trimming took 0 bases from V and 3 from J, leaving 15 bases between them. The CDR3 consists of 16 residues. CDR1 is SGHRS and CDR2 is YFSETQ in the germline V gene. The CDR3: CASSLVGGQSKETQYF. The CDR3 region has the DNA TGCGCCAGCAGCTTGGTAGGTGGACAGAGTAAAGAGACCCAGTACTTC.

V usage is TRBV27 and J usage is TRBJ2-1; TRBD2 matches 10 bases. The CDR3 has 15 residues. Germline CDR1 and CDR2: MNHEY and SMNVEV (reference sequence). J lost 5 bases, V lost 4 bases, and 5 bases had no gene match. CDR3 in amino acids: CASSYSGGADNEQFF. Here the CDR3 DNA reads TGTGCCAGCAGTTACAGCGGGGGGGCCGACAATGAGCAGTTCTTC.

The chain uses TRBV12-3 or TRBV12-4 and TRBJ2-3; perhaps TRBD2 as D (5 bases). V was shortened by 10 bases and J by 3 bases, with 14 bases between the two germline ends. The CDR3 has 13 amino acids. The CDR3 here is CATKRERTDTQYF. The CDR3 nucleotides read TGTGCCACCAAGAGGGAAAGAACAGATACGCAGTATTTT.

This clonotype showed up just a few times. This rearrangement joins TRBV12-3 or TRBV12-4 to TRBJ1-1; the D is unclear. V lost 3 bases to trimming and J lost 0 bases, with 8 bases between them. The CDR3 extends over 14 amino acids. CDR3 region: CASSLRLLNTEAFF. The CDR3 coding sequence is TGTGCCAGCAGTTTGAGACTGCTGAACACTGAAGCTTTCTTT.

This chain connects TRBV4-2 to TRBJ2-3, with 8 bases that match TRBD1. This CDR3 region has 17 residues. V was pared by 0 bases and J by 4 bases, with 9 bases of the junction left unmatched. Germline CDR1 reads LGHNA; CDR2 reads YNFKEQ. The CDR3 DNA sequence: TGTGCCAGCAGCCAAGACGGGGCAGGGGGCGCGTCAGATACGCAGTATTTT. Protein product: CASSQDGAGGASDTQYF.

The V and J genes are TRBV7-9 and TRBJ2-3, with TRBD1 identical over 8 bases. CDR1 and CDR2 from the germline V gene are SEHNR and FQNEAQ (reference sequence). Trimming at V came to 2 bases and at J to 4 bases, leaving 8 bases not matched to a gene. There are 16 residues in the CDR3. CDR3 sequence reads: CASSLIGAGGADTQYF. The CDR3 DNA reads TGTGCCAGCAGCTTAATAGGGGCAGGGGGCGCAGATACGCAGTATTTT.

About this clonotype: A read error may produce the germline difference seen at one junction end. This chain connects TRBV29-1 to TRBJ1-5; tentative D call: TRBD1 (5 bases). The CDR3 has 15 amino acids. Germline CDR1 and CDR2: SQVTM and ANQGSEA. The CDR3 loop reads CSVVYKGSGNPPQHF. CDR3 in DNA: TGCAGCGTTGTGTATAAGGGGTCGGGCAATCCGCCCCAGCATTTT.